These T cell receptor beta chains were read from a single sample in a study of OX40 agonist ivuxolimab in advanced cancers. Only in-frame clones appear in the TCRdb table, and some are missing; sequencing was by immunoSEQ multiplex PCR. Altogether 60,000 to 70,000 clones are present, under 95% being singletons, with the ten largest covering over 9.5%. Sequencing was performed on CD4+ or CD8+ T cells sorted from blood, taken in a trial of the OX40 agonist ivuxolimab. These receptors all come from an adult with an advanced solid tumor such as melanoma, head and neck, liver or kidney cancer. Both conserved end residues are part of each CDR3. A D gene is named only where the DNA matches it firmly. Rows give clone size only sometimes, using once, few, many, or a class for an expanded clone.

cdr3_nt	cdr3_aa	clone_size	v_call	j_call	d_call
TGTGCCACCAGCCTCGGGACTAGCGGGAGTCAGGAGACCCAGTACTTC	CATSLGTSGSQETQYF	once	TRBV15	TRBJ2-5	TRBD2
TGTGCCAGCAGTCGGACTAGCGGTTACAATGAGCAGTTCTTC	CASSRTSGYNEQFF	.	TRBV6-5	TRBJ2-1	TRBD2
TGTGCCAGCAGTTTGCCAGCCGGCCGTAATTCACCCCTCCACTTT	CASSLPAGRNSPLHF	once	TRBV27	TRBJ1-6	.
TGTGCCAGCCGATACTCTGGAAACACCATATATTTT	CASRYSGNTIYF	.	TRBV28	TRBJ1-3	.
TGTGCCAGTAGTATAGGGCTGGGGGAGACCCAGTACTTC	CASSIGLGETQYF	.	TRBV19	TRBJ2-5	.
TGTGCCATCGGTGGAAGCGGGAGAACTCCTAACGAGCAGTACTTC	CAIGGSGRTPNEQYF	.	TRBV10-3	TRBJ2-7	TRBD2
TGTGCCAGCAGTGAAGCGTTGGTGTACACAGATACGCAGTATTTT	CASSEALVYTDTQYF	.	TRBV2	TRBJ2-3	.
TGCGCCAGCAGCCAAGGAACCCAGCTATCCTACAATGAGCAGTTCTTC	CASSQGTQLSYNEQFF	.	TRBV4-3	TRBJ2-1	.
TGCGCCAGCAGCCAAAAAATTTCCGGGACGGCGATTACAGATACGCAGTATTTT	CASSQKISGTAITDTQYF	.	TRBV4-1	TRBJ2-3	.
TGTGCCGGAACATTGGGCTCCTACGAGCAGTACTTC	CAGTLGSYEQYF	.	TRBV2	TRBJ2-7	.
TGTGCCAGCAGCCTAGCTAGTGAGATATACAATGAGCAGTTCTTC	CASSLASEIYNEQFF	.	TRBV7-3	TRBJ2-1	.
TGTGCCAGCCGGGACAGGGGATTGGATACGCAGTATTTT	CASRDRGLDTQYF	.	TRBV6-6	TRBJ2-3	TRBD1
TGTGCCAGCAGTTTATACCCCCCCGGACAGGGCCGTTCACCCCTCCACTTT	CASSLYPPGQGRSPLHF	once	TRBV27	TRBJ1-6	TRBD1
TGTGCCAGCAGTCACAGACACAAGGGAGCTACTCTGGTCGCCAACGTCCTGACTTTC	CASSHRHKGATLVANVLTF	.	TRBV27	TRBJ2-6	.
TGCGCCAGCAGCACAGGGGGATCTGGAAACACCATATATTTT	CASSTGGSGNTIYF	.	TRBV4-3	TRBJ1-3	TRBD1
TGTGCCAGCAGTTCCACCGCGTACGAAGGCACCTACAATGAGCAGTTCTTC	CASSSTAYEGTYNEQFF	.	TRBV28	TRBJ2-1	.
TGTGCCAGCAGTTATACCTCGGACAGGTTCGAGCAGTACTTC	CASSYTSDRFEQYF	.	TRBV6-5	TRBJ2-7	TRBD1
TGTGCCAGCAGTGAAACCCTTCAAACTCGCTCCTACGAGCAGTACTTC	CASSETLQTRSYEQYF	.	TRBV28	TRBJ2-7	.
TGTGCCAGCAGTCACAGGGTTGACAATGAGCAGTTCTTC	CASSHRVDNEQFF	.	TRBV7-6	TRBJ2-1	.
TGTGCCAGCAGCGTATCAGGAGGGAACACTGAAGCTTTCTTT	CASSVSGGNTEAFF	.	TRBV9	TRBJ1-1	.
TGTGCCAGTAACTCACTAGCGGGAGAGGCAGATACGCAGTATTTT	CASNSLAGEADTQYF	.	TRBV19	TRBJ2-3	TRBD2
TGTGCCAGCAGCCGGGTGGACGGTCACTCCTACGAGCAGTACTTC	CASSRVDGHSYEQYF	.	TRBV7-9	TRBJ2-7	.
TGTGCCAGCAGTTATGCAGCGCGGGAGCAGTACTTC	CASSYAAREQYF	.	TRBV6-6	TRBJ2-7	.
TGCGCCAGCAGCCAAGTGGGGGTAACGGAGACCCAGTACTTC	CASSQVGVTETQYF	once	TRBV4-1	TRBJ2-5	.
TGTGCCACCAGCTACGGGGCAGGACCAGGGTTTGAAGCTTTCTTT	CATSYGAGPGFEAFF	.	TRBV15	TRBJ1-1	.
TGTGCCAGCAGTGAGTCAGCGGGAGAAGGGACCGGGGAGCTGTTTTTT	CASSESAGEGTGELFF	.	TRBV6-4	TRBJ2-2	TRBD2
TGTGCCAGCAGCCCCAGGGCGCTCCCGTCGACCCAGTACTTC	CASSPRALPSTQYF	.	TRBV5-4	TRBJ2-5	.
TGTGCCAGCAGAACTAGCGGGTTTAACACCGGGGAGCTGTTTTTT	CASRTSGFNTGELFF	.	TRBV13	TRBJ2-2	TRBD2
TGTGCCAGCAGTCCCGGGACAGGGGGCGATGAGCAGTTCTTC	CASSPGTGGDEQFF	.	TRBV27	TRBJ2-1	TRBD1
TGTGCCAGTAGTCTCGGCGGGGTCCCAAACAATGAGCAGTTCTTC	CASSLGGVPNNEQFF	.	TRBV19	TRBJ2-1	.
TGTGCCAGCAGCTTGGGTAGCGGGCAGTCCTACGAGCAGTACTTC	CASSLGSGQSYEQYF	few	TRBV5-6	TRBJ2-7	TRBD2
TGTGCCACCAGCAGAGACGTGAACACGGCTGAAGCTTTCTTT	CATSRDVNTAEAFF	.	TRBV15	TRBJ1-1	.
TGCGCCAGCAGCCAAGATCAGGGGGGTAGCGGGAGTGAAAAACTGTTTTTT	CASSQDQGGSGSEKLFF	.	TRBV4-1	TRBJ1-4	TRBD1
TGTGCCAGCAGCTCCCCCTCTGAGCAGTTCTTC	CASSSPSEQFF	.	TRBV7-9	TRBJ2-1	.
TGTGCCAGCAGCTTAGGTGCCCACGAGCAGTACTTC	CASSLGAHEQYF	once	TRBV7-2	TRBJ2-7	.
TGTGCCAGCAGCTCCCGAAAGGGGACCCAAGAGACCCAGTACTTC	CASSSRKGTQETQYF	.	TRBV7-9	TRBJ2-5	.
TGTGCCAGCAGCTTTACGGGCTCCGACGAGCAGTACTTC	CASSFTGSDEQYF	.	TRBV7-2	TRBJ2-7	.
TGCAGCGTTTACGATTCACCCCTCCACTTT	CSVYDSPLHF	.	TRBV29-1	TRBJ1-6	.
TGTGCCAGCAGTCCACGACAGGGGGCGCGGGTTACTGAAGCTTTCTTT	CASSPRQGARVTEAFF	.	TRBV27	TRBJ1-1	TRBD1
TGTGCCAGTAGTATCCTCCCCAAGGGGAACTATGGCTACACCTTC	CASSILPKGNYGYTF	.	TRBV19	TRBJ1-2	.